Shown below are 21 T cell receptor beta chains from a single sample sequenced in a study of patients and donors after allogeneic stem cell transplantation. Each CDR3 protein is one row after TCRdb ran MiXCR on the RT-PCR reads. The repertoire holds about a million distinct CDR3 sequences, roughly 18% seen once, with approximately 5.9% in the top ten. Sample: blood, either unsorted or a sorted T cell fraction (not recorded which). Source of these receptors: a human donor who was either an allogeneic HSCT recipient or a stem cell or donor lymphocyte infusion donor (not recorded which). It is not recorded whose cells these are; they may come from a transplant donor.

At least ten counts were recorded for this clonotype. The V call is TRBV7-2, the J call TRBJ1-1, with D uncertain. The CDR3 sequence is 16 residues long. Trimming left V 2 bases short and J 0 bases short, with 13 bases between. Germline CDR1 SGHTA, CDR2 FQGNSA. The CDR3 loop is CASSLKDPPMNTEAFF. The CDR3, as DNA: TGTGCCAGCAGCTTAAAGGATCCCCCCATGAACACTGAAGCTTTCTTT.

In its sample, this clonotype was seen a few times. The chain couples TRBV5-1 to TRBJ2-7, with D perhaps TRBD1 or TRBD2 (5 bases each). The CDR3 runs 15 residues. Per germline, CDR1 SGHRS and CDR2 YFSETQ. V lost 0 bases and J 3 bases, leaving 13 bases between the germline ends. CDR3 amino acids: CASSLVAGANYEQYF. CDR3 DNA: TGCGCCAGCAGCTTGGTGGCCGGGGCGAACTACGAGCAGTACTTC.

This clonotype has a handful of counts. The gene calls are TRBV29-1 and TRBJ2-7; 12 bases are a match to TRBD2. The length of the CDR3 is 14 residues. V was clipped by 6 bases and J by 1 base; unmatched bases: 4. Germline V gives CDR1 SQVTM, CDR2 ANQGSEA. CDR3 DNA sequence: TGCAGCGTGAAAGGACTAGCGGGGTCCTACGAGCAGTACTTC. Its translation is CSVKGLAGSYEQYF.

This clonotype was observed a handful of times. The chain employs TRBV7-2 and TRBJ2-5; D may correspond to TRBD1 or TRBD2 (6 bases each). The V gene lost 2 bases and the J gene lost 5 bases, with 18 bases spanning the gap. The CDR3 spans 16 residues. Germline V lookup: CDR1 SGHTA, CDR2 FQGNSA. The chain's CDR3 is CASSLKSGARTETQYF. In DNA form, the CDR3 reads TGTGCCAGCAGCTTAAAGTCGGGGGCTAGGACCGAGACCCAGTACTTC.

The CDR3 DNA sequence: TGCGCCAGCAGTGAGTCTTTATCGGGGCTAGCGGGCTCCTACGAGCAGTACTTC. This translates into CASSESLSGLAGSYEQYF. The chain uses TRBV10-2 and TRBJ2-7; 8 bases fit TRBD2. The CDR3 sequence is 18 residues long. Unmatched junction bases numbered 10, after V lost 0 bases and J lost 0 bases. Germline CDR1 and CDR2: WSHSY and SAAADI.

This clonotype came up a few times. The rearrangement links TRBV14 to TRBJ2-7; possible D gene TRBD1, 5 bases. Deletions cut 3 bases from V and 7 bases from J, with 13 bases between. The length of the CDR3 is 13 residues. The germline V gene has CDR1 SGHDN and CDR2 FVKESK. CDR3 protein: CASSQGRGSEQYF. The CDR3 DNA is TGTGCCAGCAGCCAGGGAAGGGGTAGTGAGCAGTACTTC.

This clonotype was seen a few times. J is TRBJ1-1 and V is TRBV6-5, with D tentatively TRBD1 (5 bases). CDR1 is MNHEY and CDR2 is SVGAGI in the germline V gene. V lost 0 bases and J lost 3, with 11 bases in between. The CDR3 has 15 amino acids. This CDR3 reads CASSYSRRGDTEAFF. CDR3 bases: TGTGCCAGCAGTTACTCGAGACGGGGGGACACTGAAGCTTTCTTT.

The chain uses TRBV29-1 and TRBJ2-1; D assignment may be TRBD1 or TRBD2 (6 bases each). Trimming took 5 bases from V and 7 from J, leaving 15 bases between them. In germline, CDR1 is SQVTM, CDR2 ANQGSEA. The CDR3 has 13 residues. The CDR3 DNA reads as TGCAGCGTTTCTCGGGGGCTGAAGAATGAGCAGTTCTTC. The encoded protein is CSVSRGLKNEQFF.

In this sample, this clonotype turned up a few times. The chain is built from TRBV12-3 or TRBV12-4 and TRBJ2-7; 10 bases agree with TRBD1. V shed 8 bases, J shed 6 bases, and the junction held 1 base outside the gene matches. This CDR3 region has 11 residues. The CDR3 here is CASGQGGEQYF. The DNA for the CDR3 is TGTGCCAGCGGACAGGGGGGCGAGCAGTACTTC.

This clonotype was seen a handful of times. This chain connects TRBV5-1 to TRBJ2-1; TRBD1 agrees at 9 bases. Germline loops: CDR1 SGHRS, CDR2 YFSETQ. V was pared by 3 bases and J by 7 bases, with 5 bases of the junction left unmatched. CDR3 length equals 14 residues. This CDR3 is CASSWGQGLNEQFF. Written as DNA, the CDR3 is TGCGCCAGCAGCTGGGGACAGGGTTTAAATGAGCAGTTCTTC.

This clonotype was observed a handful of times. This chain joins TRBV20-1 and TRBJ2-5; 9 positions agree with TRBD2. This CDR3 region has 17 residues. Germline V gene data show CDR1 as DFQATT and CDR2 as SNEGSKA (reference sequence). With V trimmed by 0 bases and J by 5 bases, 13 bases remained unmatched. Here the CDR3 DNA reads TGCAGTGCTAGAGATCTCGGTGGCGGGAGGGCCTGGGAGACCCAGTACTTC. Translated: CSARDLGGGRAWETQYF.

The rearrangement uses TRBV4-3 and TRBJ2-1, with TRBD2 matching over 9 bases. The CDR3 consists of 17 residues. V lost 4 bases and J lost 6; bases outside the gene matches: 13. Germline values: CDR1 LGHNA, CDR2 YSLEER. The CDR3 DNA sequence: TGCGCCAGCAGCCCTCATTTAGGGCGGGGGGGTTCCAATGAGCAGTTCTTC. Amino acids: CASSPHLGRGGSNEQFF.

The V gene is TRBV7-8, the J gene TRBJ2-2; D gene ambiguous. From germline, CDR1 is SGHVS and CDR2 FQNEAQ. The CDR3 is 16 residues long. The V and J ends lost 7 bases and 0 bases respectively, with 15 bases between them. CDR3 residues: CASTMKRLPNTGELFF. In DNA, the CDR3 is TGTGCCAGCACCATGAAGAGACTCCCGAACACCGGGGAGCTGTTTTTT.

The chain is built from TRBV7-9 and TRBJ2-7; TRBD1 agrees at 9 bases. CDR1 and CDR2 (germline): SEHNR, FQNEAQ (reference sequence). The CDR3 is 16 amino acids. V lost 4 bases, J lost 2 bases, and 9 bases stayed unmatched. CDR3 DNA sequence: TGTGCCAGCAGCTCCCTGACAGGGGGGGAAGCCTACGAGCAGTACTTC. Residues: CASSSLTGGEAYEQYF.

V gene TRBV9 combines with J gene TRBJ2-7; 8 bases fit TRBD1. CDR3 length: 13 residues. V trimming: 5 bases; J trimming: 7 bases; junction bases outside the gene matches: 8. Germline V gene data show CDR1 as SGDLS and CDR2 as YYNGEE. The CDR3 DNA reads TGTGCCAGCAGTACTGACAGGGGAGCGGAGCAGTACTTC. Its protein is CASSTDRGAEQYF.

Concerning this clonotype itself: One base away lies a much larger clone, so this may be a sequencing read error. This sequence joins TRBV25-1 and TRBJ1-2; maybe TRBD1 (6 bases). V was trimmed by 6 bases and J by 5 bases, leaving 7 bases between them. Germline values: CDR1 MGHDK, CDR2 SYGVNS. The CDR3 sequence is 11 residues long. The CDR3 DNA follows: TGTGCCAGCAGGGACAGATATGGCTACACCTTC. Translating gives CASRDRYGYTF.

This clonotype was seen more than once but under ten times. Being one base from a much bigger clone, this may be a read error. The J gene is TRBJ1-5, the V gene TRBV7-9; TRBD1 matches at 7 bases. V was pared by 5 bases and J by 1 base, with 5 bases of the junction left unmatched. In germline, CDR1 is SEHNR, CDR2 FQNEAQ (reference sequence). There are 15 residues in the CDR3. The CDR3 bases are TGTGCCAGCAGCCCGACAGGGTGGAGCAATCAGCCCCAGCATTTT. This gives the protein CASSPTGWSNQPQHF.

The CDR3 coding sequence is TGTGCCAGCAGCGTCCAAGGACGGACCATCTCTGGAAACACCATATATTTT. Translating gives CASSVQGRTISGNTIYF. The chain carries TRBV25-1 and TRBJ1-3; the D is unclear. CDR3 length equals 17 residues. Germline CDR1 MGHDK, CDR2 SYGVNS. V gave up 6 bases and J gave up 0 bases, with 18 bases separating them.

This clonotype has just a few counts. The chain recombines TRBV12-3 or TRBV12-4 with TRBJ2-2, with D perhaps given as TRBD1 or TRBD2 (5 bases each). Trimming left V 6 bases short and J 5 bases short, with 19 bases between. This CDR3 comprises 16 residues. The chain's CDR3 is CASSYRGGLTTGELFF. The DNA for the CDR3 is TGTGCCAGCAGCTATCGGGGCGGATTAACGACCGGGGAGCTGTTTTTT.

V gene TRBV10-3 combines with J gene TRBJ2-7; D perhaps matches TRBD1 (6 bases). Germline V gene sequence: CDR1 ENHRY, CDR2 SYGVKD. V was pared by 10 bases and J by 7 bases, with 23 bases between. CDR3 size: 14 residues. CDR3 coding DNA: TGTGCCAGTATACAGGGTGGGCTAAGGGGAGAGCAGTACTTC. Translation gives CASIQGGLRGEQYF.

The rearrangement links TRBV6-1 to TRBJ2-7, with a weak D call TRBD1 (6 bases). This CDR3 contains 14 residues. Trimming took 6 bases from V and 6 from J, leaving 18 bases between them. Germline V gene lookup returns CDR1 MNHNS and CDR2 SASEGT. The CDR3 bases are TGTGCCAGCAGGACGAGGGACATCCATCTCGAGCAGTACTTC. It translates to CASRTRDIHLEQYF.